One sample yielded the 29 T cell receptor beta chains listed below, sequenced in a study of OX40 agonist ivuxolimab in advanced cancers. The data were produced by immunoSEQ multiplex PCR, yet TCRdb's version contains in-frame clones alone and is incomplete. Counted here are about 38,000 clones, 75% to 90% occurring once; the ten biggest clones make up about 30%. The sample was CD4+ or CD8+ T cells sorted from blood, taken in a trial of the OX40 agonist ivuxolimab. The receptor set was obtained from an adult with an advanced solid tumor such as melanoma, head and neck, liver or kidney cancer.

This chain connects TRBV7-6 to TRBJ2-3; weak D call: TRBD1 (6 bases). V lost 5 bases, J lost 3 bases, and 12 bases lay in between. This CDR3 has 14 residues. The germline CDR1 and CDR2 sequences are SGHVS and FNYEAQ. CDR3 loop: CASSRQATTDTQYF. In nucleotides, the CDR3 is TGTGCCAGCAGCAGACAGGCGACTACAGATACGCAGTATTTT.

The CDR3: CASSLGGYDEQFF. The CDR3 nucleotides are TGTGCCAGCAGCTTGGGGGGTTACGATGAGCAGTTCTTC. The chain has TRBV5-4 and TRBJ2-1; D call uncertain. CDR1 is SGHNT and CDR2 is YYREEE in the germline V gene (reference sequence). This CDR3 spans 13 amino acids. V was shortened by 0 bases and J by 8 bases, with 9 bases between the two germline ends.

The V gene is TRBV19, the J gene TRBJ2-4, with D uncertain. The CDR3 has 17 amino acids. The V end was cut by 5 bases, the J end by 0 bases, with 17 bases between. Germline V gene lookup returns CDR1 LNHDA and CDR2 SQIVND (reference sequence). CDR3 in amino acids: CASSEVPGEVAKNIQYF. For the CDR3, the DNA is TGTGCCAGTAGTGAGGTCCCCGGCGAAGTAGCCAAAAACATTCAGTACTTC. Drawing the rest from reference TRBV19 and TRBJ2-4, the complete variable domain is DGGITQSPKYLFRKEGQNVTLSCEQNLNHDAMYWYRQDPGQGLRLIYYSQIVNDFQKGDIAEGYSVSREKKESFPLTVTSAQKNPTAFYLCASSEVPGEVAKNIQYFGAGTRLSVL.

Only one count was recorded for this clone. The genes are TRBV4-1 and TRBJ2-7; D could derive from TRBD1 or TRBD2 (7 bases each). The CDR3 has 17 amino acids. Per the germline V gene, CDR1 is MGHRA and CDR2 is YSYEKL. V shed 1 base and J shed 4 bases, with 20 bases lying between them. CDR3 residues: CASSQGPGGQSGYEQYF. CDR3 nucleotide sequence: TGCGCCAGCAGCCAAGGCCCGGGGGGACAGAGCGGGTACGAGCAGTACTTC.

V is TRBV6-4 and J is TRBJ1-1, with 8 bases identical to TRBD1. The germline gives CDR1 MRHNA, CDR2 SNTAGT. The CDR3 consists of 15 residues. V was pared by 2 bases and J by 4 bases, with 6 bases of the junction left unmatched. CDR3 residues: CASSDETGAVTEAFF. CDR3 bases: TGTGCCAGCAGTGACGAGACAGGGGCGGTCACTGAAGCTTTCTTT.

V and J are TRBV6-5 and TRBJ1-2; 10 bases align to TRBD1. The CDR3 runs 15 residues. Germline trimming cut 5 bases from V and 8 bases from J; bases unmatched to any gene: 11. The germline gives CDR1 MNHEY, CDR2 SVGAGI. The CDR3: CASSPLDRGSGGYTF. CDR3 bases: TGTGCCAGCAGTCCCCTGGACAGGGGGTCGGGGGGCTACACCTTC.

A single count supports this clone. The chain uses TRBV28 and TRBJ1-6, with 7 bases that match TRBD1. V gave up 7 bases and J gave up 7 bases; unmatched junction bases: 13. The CDR3 consists of 16 residues. Germline V gene lookup returns CDR1 MDHEN and CDR2 SYDVKM. CDR3 DNA sequence: TGTGCCAGCACGTCCCGTGGACAGGTGGGCAATTCACCCCTCCACTTT. Protein sequence: CASTSRGQVGNSPLHF.

The chain joins TRBV5-1 to TRBJ2-4; the D is unclear. This CDR3 comprises 14 residues. Germline CDR1 and CDR2: SGHRS and YFSETQ. V was trimmed by 1 base and J by 3 bases, leaving 8 bases between them. CDR3 DNA: TGCGCCAGCAGCTTGTACGAGAGCAAAAACATTCAGTACTTC. Protein product: CASSLYESKNIQYF. The full variable domain, its missing parts supplied by reference TRBV5-1 and TRBJ2-4, is KAGVTQTPRYLIKTRGQQVTLSCSPISGHRSVSWYQQTPGQGLQFLFEYFSETQRNKGNFPGRFSGRQFSNSRSEMNVSTLELGDSALYLCASSLYESKNIQYFGAGTRLSVL.

V usage is TRBV5-6 and J usage is TRBJ1-1; no clear D. The ends were cut back, 4 bases at V and 1 base at J, with 11 bases in the middle. Germline CDR1 SGHDT, CDR2 YYEEEE. The CDR3 spans 14 residues. The chain's CDR3 is CASSIMGQNTEAFF. CDR3 in DNA: TGTGCCAGCAGCATCATGGGCCAGAACACTGAAGCTTTCTTT. Looking up the rest from reference TRBV5-6 and TRBJ1-1 gives the full variable domain: DAGVTQSPTHLIKTRGQQVTLRCSPKSGHDTVSWYQQALGQGPQFIFQYYEEEERQRGNFPDRFSGHQFPNYSSELNVNALLLGDSALYLCASSIMGQNTEAFFGQGTRLTVV.

The table lists this clone with a few counts. J is TRBJ1-5 and V is TRBV11-3; TRBD1 matches 7 bases. J was trimmed by 0 bases and V by 4 bases; bases with no gene match: 3. Germline V gene data show CDR1 as SGHNT and CDR2 as YENEEA. This CDR3 region has 15 residues. The DNA of the CDR3 is TGTGCCAGCAGCTGGGGACAGAATAGCAATCAGCCCCAGCATTTT. Amino acids: CASSWGQNSNQPQHF.

V and J are TRBV9 and TRBJ2-3, with TRBD1 matching 8 bases. CDR1 SGDLS and CDR2 YYNGEE come from the germline V gene. Germline trimming cut 0 bases from V and 6 bases from J; bases unmatched to any gene: 6. The CDR3 extends over 15 amino acids. CDR3 nucleotides: TGTGCCAGCAGCGTAGACGTGGGACAGGTGGATACGCAGTATTTT. Translation: CASSVDVGQVDTQYF.

The genes are TRBV11-2 and TRBJ2-7, with D possibly being TRBD2 (5 bases). Germline-derived CDR1 and CDR2 are SGHAT and FQNNGV. V dropped 5 bases and J dropped 2 bases, with 16 bases sitting between them. The CDR3 consists of 15 residues. CDR3 DNA sequence: TGTGCCAGCAGCACACCCCGGCGGGCCACCTACGAGCAGTACTTC. It translates to CASSTPRRATYEQYF. Based on the CDR3 plus reference TRBV11-2 and TRBJ2-7, the full variable domain is EAGVAQSPRYKIIEKRQSVAFWCNPISGHATLYWYQQILGQGPKLLIQFQNNGVVDDSQLPKDRFSAERLKGVDSTLKIQPAKLEDSAVYLCASSTPRRATYEQYFGPGTRLTVT.

The chain links TRBV21-1 to TRBJ1-6. TRBV21-1 is a listed pseudogene. CDR3 length equals 16 residues. DNA of the CDR3: TGTGCCAGCAGCAAATGGGAGGAGGATGCATGGTCACCCCTCCACTTT. Translation: CASSKWEEDAWSPLHF.

The chain carries TRBV29-1 and TRBJ1-1, with a possible D match to TRBD1 (5 bases). Germline CDR1 reads SQVTM; CDR2 reads ANQGSEA. The CDR3 has 12 amino acids. With 7 bases removed from V and 3 bases from J, the gap between germline ends came to 12 bases. As DNA, the CDR3 is TGCAGCGCCCGACAGAGGGACACTGAAGCTTTCTTT. Translation: CSARQRDTEAFF.

The V gene is TRBV5-1, the J gene TRBJ2-5, with D maybe TRBD2 (6 bases). The CDR3 contains 14 residues. CDR1 is SGHRS and CDR2 is YFSETQ in the germline V gene. Trimming took 0 bases from V and 6 from J, leaving 12 bases between them. The CDR3 protein is CASSLEAGGKTQYF. CDR3 sequence (DNA): TGCGCCAGCAGCTTGGAGGCCGGGGGTAAGACCCAGTACTTC.

V and J are TRBV2 and TRBJ1-4, with D maybe TRBD1 (5 bases). The CDR3 sequence is 15 residues long. The germline V and J ends were trimmed by 5 bases and 2 bases, with 12 bases remaining between them. Germline V gene lookup returns CDR1 SNHLY and CDR2 FYNNEI. The DNA for the CDR3 is TGTGCCAGCAGTTCGGGACGGGTCACTAATGAAAAACTGTTTTTT. Protein product: CASSSGRVTNEKLFF.

The chain has TRBV10-1 and TRBJ2-3; a possible D gene is TRBD2 (5 bases). The CDR3 extends over 15 amino acids. Germline V CDR1 and CDR2: WNHNN, SYGVQD (reference sequence). V was shortened by 4 bases and J by 2 bases, with 13 bases between the two germline ends. DNA for the CDR3: TGCGCCAGCAGTGGAGATGGCGGGCTCACAGATACGCAGTATTTT. It encodes CASSGDGGLTDTQYF.

The V and J genes are TRBV19 and TRBJ1-4, with a tentative D call TRBD1 (5 bases). Trimming pared 6 bases from V and 7 bases from J, leaving 18 bases between. The CDR3 sequence is 15 residues long. The V gene's germline CDR1 is LNHDA and CDR2 SQIVND (reference sequence). Here the CDR3 reads CASSPPGLGGEKLFF. CDR3 DNA: TGTGCCAGTAGCCCACCGGGGCTGGGGGGTGAAAAACTGTTTTTT. Full variable domain (remainder filled in from reference TRBV19 and TRBJ1-4): DGGITQSPKYLFRKEGQNVTLSCEQNLNHDAMYWYRQDPGQGLRLIYYSQIVNDFQKGDIAEGYSVSREKKESFPLTVTSAQKNPTAFYLCASSPPGLGGEKLFFGSGTQLSVL.

The chain recombines TRBV18 with TRBJ2-7, with D possibly TRBD2 on 6 matching bases. Trimming removed 3 bases from V and 6 bases from J, with 15 bases in between. The germline CDR1 and CDR2 sequences are KGHSH and LQKENI. This CDR3 has 14 residues. The CDR3 spells CASSPLQEGGEQYF. For the CDR3, the DNA is TGTGCCAGCTCACCCCTCCAGGAGGGTGGCGAGCAGTACTTC. Based on the CDR3 plus reference TRBV18 and TRBJ2-7, the full variable domain is NAGVMQNPRHLVRRRGQEARLRCSPMKGHSHVYWYRQLPEEGLKFMVYLQKENIIDESGMPKERFSAEFPKEGPSILRIQQVVRGDSAAYFCASSPLQEGGEQYFGPGTRLTVT.

V usage is TRBV28 and J usage is TRBJ1-4; D ambiguous. Trimming took 6 bases from V and 11 from J, leaving 19 bases between them. The CDR3 contains 14 residues. Germline-derived CDR1 and CDR2 are MDHEN and SYDVKM. CDR3 loop: CASSRLSMKGKLFF. In DNA, the CDR3 is TGTGCCAGCAGCAGACTGAGTATGAAGGGCAAACTGTTTTTT.

The rearrangement uses TRBV5-6 and TRBJ2-4; D gene uncertain. The CDR3 has 13 amino acids. The germline gives CDR1 SGHDT, CDR2 YYEEEE. Trimming pared 3 bases from V and 9 bases from J, leaving 13 bases between. This CDR3 reads CASSSGGVAIQYF. The DNA for the CDR3 is TGTGCCAGCAGCTCGGGTGGGGTAGCCATTCAGTACTTC.

The gene calls are TRBV18 and TRBJ2-7; 10 nucleotides agree with TRBD1. This CDR3 comprises 15 residues. Unmatched junction bases numbered 10, after V lost 5 bases and J lost 6 bases. Germline CDR1 reads KGHSH; CDR2 reads LQKENI. CDR3 in DNA: TGTGCCAGCTCAACCCGGGACAGGGGCCGGGGCGAGCAGTACTTC. Translating it yields CASSTRDRGRGEQYF.

This sequence joins TRBV4-1 and TRBJ1-2, with TRBD1 matching over 10 bases. The CDR3 spans 17 residues. Germline V gene sequence: CDR1 MGHRA, CDR2 YSYEKL. The ends lost 1 base at V and 2 bases at J; junction bases unmatched: 7. The CDR3 coding sequence is TGCGCCAGCAGCCAAGCTTTGAGGGACAGGGGAAACTATGGCTACACCTTC. Protein: CASSQALRDRGNYGYTF.

The chain uses TRBV7-2 and TRBJ2-2; either TRBD1 or TRBD2 may supply D (6 bases each). Trimming cost V 1 base and J 1 base, with 10 bases left between them. The CDR3 has 16 amino acids. CDR1 SGHTA and CDR2 FQGNSA come from the germline V gene. The CDR3 protein is CASSLVEGGNTGELFF. The CDR3 DNA follows: TGTGCCAGCAGCTTAGTGGAGGGGGGGAACACCGGGGAGCTGTTTTTT.

The CDR3 DNA sequence: TGTGCCAGCAGTCCCACGGGGGCGGGGGGCTACACCTTC. Encoded protein: CASSPTGAGGYTF. V gene TRBV6-5 combines with J gene TRBJ1-2; TRBD1 is a possible D gene (6 bases). The CDR3 extends over 13 amino acids. CDR1 and CDR2 from the germline V gene are MNHEY and SVGAGI. The V end lost 5 bases, the J end lost 8 bases, and 15 bases lay between the germline ends.

The rearrangement links TRBV11-1 to TRBJ2-2, with D possibly being TRBD1 (5 bases). Deletions cut 1 base from V and 7 bases from J, with 13 bases between. This CDR3 comprises 15 residues. Per germline, CDR1 SGHAT and CDR2 FQDESV (reference sequence). DNA of the CDR3: TGTGCCAGCAGCTTAGAACTATCAAGGGGCGGGGAGCTGTTTTTT. Residues: CASSLELSRGGELFF.

The chain combines TRBV2 with TRBJ1-3; D remains ambiguous. The ends were cut back, 8 bases at V and 7 bases at J, with 21 bases in the middle. Germline CDR1 reads SNHLY; CDR2 reads FYNNEI. The CDR3 consists of 15 residues. DNA of the CDR3: TGTGCCAGCGTAGAGGGAAGCTATTCGGTTAACACCATATATTTT. Amino acids: CASVEGSYSVNTIYF.

The J gene is TRBJ2-5, the V gene TRBV5-1; TRBD2 is a possible D gene (6 bases). The CDR3 consists of 16 residues. The germline CDR1 and CDR2 sequences are SGHRS and YFSETQ. V was pared by 3 bases and J by 2 bases, with 17 bases between. This CDR3 reads CASSWGMTSLQETQYF. CDR3 DNA sequence: TGCGCCAGCAGCTGGGGGATGACTAGTCTTCAAGAGACCCAGTACTTC.

This chain links TRBV2 with TRBJ1-6; D is possibly TRBD1 (5 bases). The CDR3 is 16 residues long. Germline lookup yields CDR1 SNHLY and CDR2 FYNNEI. The V end was cut by 3 bases, the J end by 0 bases, with 9 bases between. CDR3: CASSDRVSSYNSPLHF. The CDR3 nucleotides are TGTGCCAGCAGTGACAGGGTGAGCTCCTATAATTCACCCCTCCACTTT.